This TCR beta chain was sequenced for a study of regulatory T cells in long-lasting Graves disease. This clonotype was seen ten or more times. The antigen remains undetermined. Study-level findings and limits: Persistent disease preferred TRBV28, TRBJ1-2 and TRBJ2-5.

The CDR3 runs to 17 residues. Germline loops: CDR1 SGHRS, CDR2 YFSETQ. V dropped 0 bases and J dropped 1; count of bases not matched to a gene: 7. The time point here: newly diagnosed GD, antithyroid drugs for less than 3 months. With RNA extracted from PBMCs as input, the TCR library was made. An endocrinology unit in Xi'an, China, supplied the patients. Libraries of TCR beta came from iRepertoire HTBI primers plus Arm-PCR of CDR3 regions. TCRdb re-analysed the multiplex PCR reads in MiXCR, keeping a single row per CDR3 protein. The table includes under 250,000 distinct CDR3 sequences, 20% detected once.

The rearrangement links TRBV5-1 to TRBJ2-1; TRBD2 matches at 7 bases. The receptor's source is a female donor with Graves disease. The sample here was peripheral blood mononuclear cells (PBMCs), taken at new diagnosis, from a patient treated with antithyroid drugs. DNA for the CDR3: TGCGCCAGCAGCTTGGGTAGTAGCGGGCGGTCCTACAATGAGCAGTTCTTC. Residues: CASSLGSSGRSYNEQFF. Full variable domain (remainder filled in from reference TRBV5-1 and TRBJ2-1): KAGVTQTPRYLIKTRGQQVTLSCSPISGHRSVSWYQQTPGQGLQFLFEYFSETQRNKGNFPGRFSGRQFSNSRSEMNVSTLELGDSALYLCASSLGSSGRSYNEQFFGPGTRLTVL.